This T cell receptor beta chain was recovered during a study of beta chain features in type 1 diabetes. Study-wide points: Researchers report that Type 1 diabetes patients had moderately but significantly shorter TCRB CDR3s across all four CD4+ subsets.

This clone came up a few times. As yet, its antigen is unknown. Every bit of the isolated RNA underwent reverse transcription, so sequencing read expressed TCRB transcripts. TCRdb keeps only in-frame clones here, not all; method: immunoSEQ multiplex PCR. The sample holds 300,000 to 400,000 clones; over 9% are singletons and the top ten take roughly 0.6%. The V end lost 1 base, the J end lost 2 bases, and 9 bases lay between the germline ends. The germline gives CDR1 SGHTA, CDR2 FQGNSA. There are 14 residues in the CDR3. The source is a man aged 30 to 45 with type 1 diabetes. The rearrangement joins TRBV7-2 to TRBJ2-7; no clear D gene. The sequenced sample was central memory CD4+ T cells from blood. In DNA, the CDR3 is TGTGCCAGCAGCTTAGTCGACGGTCCCTACGAGCAGTACTTC. Encoded protein: CASSLVDGPYEQYF.